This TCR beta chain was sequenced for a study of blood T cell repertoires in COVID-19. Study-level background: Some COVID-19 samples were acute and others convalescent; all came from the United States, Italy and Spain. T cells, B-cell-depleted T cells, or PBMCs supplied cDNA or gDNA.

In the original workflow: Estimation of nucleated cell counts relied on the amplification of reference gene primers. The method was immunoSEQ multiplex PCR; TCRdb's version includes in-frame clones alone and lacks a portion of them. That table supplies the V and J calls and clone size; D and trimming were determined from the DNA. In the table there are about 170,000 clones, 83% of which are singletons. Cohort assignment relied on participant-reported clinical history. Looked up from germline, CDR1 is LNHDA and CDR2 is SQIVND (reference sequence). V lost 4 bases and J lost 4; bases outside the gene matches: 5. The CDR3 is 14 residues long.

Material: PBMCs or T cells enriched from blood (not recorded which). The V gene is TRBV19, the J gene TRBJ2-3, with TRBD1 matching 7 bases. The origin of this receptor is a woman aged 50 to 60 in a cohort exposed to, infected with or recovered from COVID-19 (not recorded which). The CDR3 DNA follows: TGTGCCAGTAGTACCCGGACAGGATCAGATACGCAGTATTTT. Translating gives CASSTRTGSDTQYF.